The subject of this entry is one TCR beta chain. Its specificity is unknown. This table comes from immunoSEQ multiplex PCR, and its TCRdb copy is limited to in-frame clones, with some not included. Of about 130,000 clones detected, 80% to 95% appear once; the ten largest clones hold more than 0.95%. The data stem from a study of T cell responses to AZD1222 COVID-19 vaccine. Study-wide results and limits: Only 5 to 7 individuals given AZD1222 were seropositive at baseline. White British ancestry dominated among donors, who included more females, and clonal diversity was possibly underestimated.

Trimming stripped 6 bases from V and 4 bases from J, with 9 bases between. The CDR3 spans 12 residues. The V call is TRBV12-3 or TRBV12-4, the J call TRBJ1-1; no firm D call. This specimen consisted of peripheral blood, obtained 28 days after the second AZD1222 dose. The clonotype originates from an adult who received the AZD1222 COVID-19 vaccine. The CDR3 reads CASSSAGTEAFF. The CDR3 DNA reads as TGTGCCAGCAGCTCCGCTGGCACTGAAGCTTTCTTT.